This TCR beta chain was sequenced for a study of T-cell memory formation after mild COVID-19 (dated by TCRdb to about 2021). For context, the study as a whole: TCR sequence clusters from the two donors were found to be largely donor specific. The cohort comprised two young, previously healthy adult volunteers, one female and one male. T-cell clones expanding and contracting after mild COVID-19 in two donors were tracked by longitudinal TCRalpha and TCRbeta repertoire sequencing.

Sequencing instrument: Illumina NovaSeq 6000. cDNA libraries for TCRalpha and TCRbeta were prepared by 5'RACE using constant-segment primers, with sample barcodes and unique molecular identifiers added. RNA was extracted from every sample with Trizol reagent. Amplification of the libraries took two PCR steps, and the second step added a second sample barcode plus Illumina TruSeq adapters. Sequencing of libraries was performed on an Illumina NovaSeq with 2 x 150 bp paired-end reads. The authors' pipeline ran thus. Demultiplexing of reads and collapsing into UMI-guided consensus sequences were performed with migec v1.2.7. Using mixcr v2.1.11, UMI consensuses were aligned to TRA and TRB V and J templates and then assembled into clonotypes. Expanded or contracted clonotypes were those called significant by both edgeR and NoisET, with noise models trained on biological replicates. edgeR calls used a false discovery rate-adjusted p below 0.01 and a log2 fold-change threshold of 1. As an exploratory analysis of dynamics, PCA with hierarchical clustering was applied to max-normalized trajectories of the 1000 most abundant clonotypes. Separately sequenced CD4+ and CD8+ repertoires were used to assign the CD4 or CD8 phenotype of responding clones. Using fastp trimming at Q25 and MiXCR clonotype assembly, TCRdb reanalyzed the public sequencing data and kept in-frame beta chains. Each CDR3 protein appears once, grouped with its most common genes and DNA. TCRdb's processing, not the authors' own work, is the source of the V and J calls. This sample is represented by fewer than 600,000 distinct CDR3 sequences; less than 25% of them were singletons. Jointly, the top ten make up about 8.2% of the sample.

This clonotype was seen a single time. No cognate antigen has been identified for it. One base away there is no much larger clone; base qualities are not given. The germline V gene specifies MGHRA as CDR1 and YSYEKL as CDR2. The CDR3 starts with the cysteine, ends with the phenylalanine, and has 15 residues. Only the CDR3 portion is preserved as DNA: 45 bases, with reading frame beginning at the first base. V is cut by 0 bases and J by 8 bases, and the space between the germline ends is 13 bases. Ficoll-Paque density gradient centrifugation was the method used to isolate PBMCs. The research as a whole found: SARS-CoV-2 specificity was not confirmed for the second-wave clones peaking on day 37. The study included only a couple of mild cases, and larger cohorts that include severe cases with pre-infection samples were judged to be necessary. Balanced CD4/CD8 phenotypes were observed for clones contracting from day 15 to 85, whereas a bias towards CD4+ was observed for a second wave of clones expanding from day 15 to 37. Contracting CD4+ clones appeared mostly in the CM and EM memory subsets, whereas CD8+ clones were enriched in EMRA. Some responding clones were detected in pre-infection memory, suggesting pre-existing cross-reactive memory T cells joined the SARS-CoV-2 response.

The rearranged chain carries TRBV4-1 and TRBJ1-4, with the D gene too uncertain to name. This clonotype originated in an adult woman who had mild COVID-19 (a few samples of this study predate the infection). The sample titles of this study are shuffled in the database, so cell type and time point are left out; the donor was told from shared clones. The sequencing sample was made of PBMCs or a T cell subset sorted from them (not recorded which). The DNA reads TGCGCCAGCAGCCAAGACCTGGAACTTGGCGAAAAACTGTTTTTT. Translated, this is CASSQDLELGEKLFF.